The present TCR beta chain was sequenced within a study of T cells in Graves' hyperthyroidism and ophthalmopathy. Amplification targeted TCR beta CDR3 regions from RNA transcripts. HTBI primers were the set used in a first-round RT-PCR of the TCR CDR3. TCRdb re-called the multiplex PCR reads through MiXCR, storing one row per CDR3 protein. Among about 620,000 distinct CDR3 sequences, 16% were seen once, and the ten largest hold 3.8%. J lost 7 bases, V lost 5 bases, and 5 bases had no gene match. This CDR3 has 15 residues. The sample holds many counts of this clonotype. The gene calls are TRBV12-3 or TRBV12-4 and TRBJ2-1, with 13 bases aligning to TRBD2. The sequence was collected from a woman in her 30s with Graves' hyperthyroidism. The sequenced material came from blood. CDR3 bases: TGTGCCAGCAGTCTGAGGACTAGCGGGAGTAATGAGCAGTTCTTC. Encoded protein: CASSLRTSGSNEQFF.